Listed here are 25 T cell receptor beta chains from one sample, sequenced in a study of blood T cells in healthy people across ages (dated by TCRdb to between 2015 and 2016). The library was prepared using 5' RACE. The instrument given in TCRdb is Illumina HiSeq 2500. A second roughly 6 to 12 cycle PCR used a sample-barcoded 5' primer and a J-beta primer mix. TCRdb's own reprocessing of the public reads used fastp at Q25 and MiXCR and kept productive beta chains. Identical CDR3 protein sequences are pooled into one entry, listed with their most common genes and DNA. The sample has 1,500,000 or so distinct CDR3 sequences on record, approximately 43% of them singletons. Jointly, the top ten make up around 4% of the sample. Sequencing used blood. These receptors were taken from a woman aged 18-29 years in good health.

Only a few counts were recorded for this clonotype. This sequence joins TRBV6-5 and TRBJ2-5; the match to TRBD2 covers 13 bases. V gave up 2 bases and J gave up 9 bases; unmatched junction bases: 3. Germline V gives CDR1 MNHEY, CDR2 SVGAGI. The length of the CDR3 is 14 residues. The CDR3 protein is CASSYTGLAGSQYF. The DNA for the CDR3 is TGTGCCAGCAGTTACACGGGACTAGCGGGGTCCCAGTACTTC.

This clonotype was observed a few times. V is TRBV5-1 and J is TRBJ2-1; tentatively, D is TRBD1 or TRBD2 (5 bases each). Germline CDR1 is SGHRS and CDR2 is YFSETQ. CDR3 length: 15 amino acids. V was shortened by 5 bases and J by 0 bases, with 12 bases between the two germline ends. CDR3 sequence reads: CASSETGGSYNEQFF. The CDR3 DNA reads as TGCGCCAGCAGTGAGACTGGGGGCTCCTACAATGAGCAGTTCTTC.

Remarks on this clonotype: The germline gene is not matched at one end of the junction; a read error may be the cause. V gene TRBV29-1 combines with J gene TRBJ1-2; D unresolved. The CDR3 is made up of 17 amino acids. Germline CDR1 and CDR2: SQVTM and ANQGSEA. This CDR3 is CSVPNGPSAVPNCGYTF. In nucleotides, the CDR3 is TGCAGCGTGCCAAATGGCCCCTCAGCTGTTCCGAACTGTGGCTACACCTTC.

This clonotype came up many times. The chain has TRBV29-1 and TRBJ1-1, with D unclear. V was cut by 4 bases and J by 1 base, with 4 bases left in between. CDR1 is SQVTM, CDR2 ANQGSEA, per germline. The CDR3 loop spans 11 amino acids. The CDR3 region is CSVAANTEAFF. The CDR3 nucleotides are TGCAGCGTTGCTGCGAACACTGAAGCTTTCTTT.

To note about this clonotype: The germline gene is not matched at one end of the junction; a read error may be the cause. This rearrangement joins TRBV20-1 to TRBJ1-4, with D uncertain. This CDR3 is built from 13 residues. Germline V gene data show CDR1 as DFQATT and CDR2 as SNEGSKA (reference sequence). CDR3 DNA: TGCAGTGCGTCGGGCAGGTATACGGAAAAACTGCTTTTT. Its protein product is CSASGRYTEKLLF.

The gene calls are TRBV20-1 and TRBJ2-1; D gene uncertain. V shed 4 bases and J shed 3 bases, with 10 bases lying between them. There are 13 residues in the CDR3. The germline CDR1 and CDR2 sequences are DFQATT and SNEGSKA (reference sequence). CDR3 residues: CSATNRDYNEQFF. CDR3 sequence (DNA): TGCAGTGCTACCAACCGTGACTACAATGAGCAGTTCTTC.

A note on this clonotype: Sequence at one end of the junction differs from germline and may be a read error. The V call is TRBV6-1, the J call TRBJ1-4; D is unclear. The CDR3 is made up of 13 amino acids. The V gene's germline CDR1 is MNHNS and CDR2 SASEGT. The CDR3 DNA sequence: TGTACCAGCATAAGTACAACTAATGAAAAACTGTTTTTT. Translating gives CTSISTTNEKLFF.

The rearrangement joins TRBV11-2 to TRBJ1-1, with a tentative D call TRBD1 (6 bases). The germline V and J ends were trimmed by 4 bases and 7 bases, with 16 bases remaining between them. From germline, CDR1 is SGHAT and CDR2 FQNNGV. The length of the CDR3 is 14 residues. In DNA, the CDR3 is TGTGCCAGCAGCTCAACGGGGGCCAGGAGTGAAGCTTTCTTT. Its protein is CASSSTGARSEAFF. The full variable domain, its missing parts supplied by reference TRBV11-2 and TRBJ1-1, is EAGVAQSPRYKIIEKRQSVAFWCNPISGHATLYWYQQILGQGPKLLIQFQNNGVVDDSQLPKDRFSAERLKGVDSTLKIQPAKLEDSAVYLCASSSTGARSEAFFGQGTRLTVV.

The V gene is TRBV4-2, the J gene TRBJ2-3; possibly TRBD2 for D (5 bases). Germline-derived CDR1 and CDR2 are LGHNA and YNFKEQ. The ends were cut back, 1 base at V and 9 bases at J, with 20 bases in the middle. This CDR3 contains 16 residues. Written as DNA, the CDR3 is TGTGCCAGCAGCCAAGCTAACGTGGGAGTTCGAGGAACGCAGTATTTT. Its translation: CASSQANVGVRGTQYF.

The CDR3 nucleotides are TGCAGTGCCCCACCGTTCGCGGGGGGGAGGGAAGATACGCAGTATTTT. Amino acids: CSAPPFAGGREDTQYF. The chain couples TRBV20-1 to TRBJ2-3; 9 bases align to TRBD2. Losses at the gene ends were 6 bases for V and 5 bases for J; bases not matched to a gene: 15. Germline values: CDR1 DFQATT, CDR2 SNEGSKA (reference sequence). This CDR3 contains 16 residues.

This clonotype came up a few times. The J gene is TRBJ2-3, the V gene TRBV24-1, with 7 bases lining up with TRBD2. The CDR3 loop spans 15 amino acids. Per germline, CDR1 KGHDR and CDR2 SFDVKD. After removal of 5 bases from V and 3 bases from J, the junction contained 7 bases not matched to a gene. In DNA form, the CDR3 reads TGTGCCACCAGTGCGGCGGGGGAAGGGACAGATACGCAGTATTTT. Its translation: CATSAAGEGTDTQYF.

The V gene is TRBV7-2, the J gene TRBJ2-4; D not resolved. Germline V CDR1 and CDR2: SGHTA, FQGNSA. V dropped 4 bases and J dropped 0 bases, with 7 bases sitting between them. The CDR3 is made up of 14 amino acids. The CDR3 reads CASSSFLAKNIQYF. The CDR3 nucleotides are TGTGCCAGCAGCTCATTTTTAGCCAAAAACATTCAGTACTTC.

The chain carries TRBV29-1 and TRBJ2-5; D might be TRBD1 (7 bases). V was pared by 3 bases and J by 5 bases, with 16 bases between. From germline, CDR1 is SQVTM and CDR2 ANQGSEA. The CDR3 covers 14 residues. This CDR3 reads CSVEWRGRRETQYF. CDR3 bases: TGCAGCGTTGAGTGGAGGGGGCGCAGGGAGACCCAGTACTTC.

The CDR3 DNA reads TGCAGCGCGACCCAGGGGGCTCGGGCAGATACGCAGTATTTT. It translates to CSATQGARADTQYF. V is TRBV29-1 and J is TRBJ2-3, with 8 bases matching TRBD1. CDR1 SQVTM and CDR2 ANQGSEA come from the germline V gene. The junction had 10 bases not matched to a gene; V was cut back by 7 bases and J by 4 bases. The CDR3 extends over 14 amino acids.

This CDR3 is CAWTRTGTYNEQFF. The DNA of the CDR3 is TGTGCCTGGACCAGGACAGGGACCTACAATGAGCAGTTCTTC. The chain couples TRBV30 to TRBJ2-1, with TRBD1 identical over 8 bases. V lost 4 bases, J lost 2 bases, and 4 bases stayed unmatched. Germline V lookup: CDR1 GTSNPN, CDR2 SVGIG (reference sequence). The CDR3 runs to 14 residues.

The chain employs TRBV7-6 and TRBJ2-3; D unresolved. Deletions cut 5 bases from V and 4 bases from J, with 7 bases between. CDR1 and CDR2 from the germline V gene are SGHVS and FNYEAQ. The CDR3 has 12 amino acids. The CDR3 DNA reads TGTGCCAGCAGCATTAAACCAGATACGCAGTATTTT. It translates to CASSIKPDTQYF.

The chain combines TRBV4-3 with TRBJ1-2; D gene unclear. CDR1 and CDR2 (germline): LGHNA, YSLEER. The V end was cut by 0 bases, the J end by 7 bases, with 9 bases between. CDR3 length equals 13 residues. CDR3 amino acids: CASSQEGRRGYTF. DNA of the CDR3: TGCGCCAGCAGCCAAGAGGGAAGGCGTGGCTACACCTTC.

V usage is TRBV6-2 or TRBV6-3 and J usage is TRBJ2-1; 10 nucleotides agree with TRBD2. The V gene end was trimmed by 6 bases and the J gene end by 1 base; junction bases not matched to a gene: 6. The germline V gene encodes CDR1 MNHEY and CDR2 SVGEGT. The CDR3 loop spans 16 amino acids. In DNA, the CDR3 is TGTGCCAGCAGCAAACTAGCGGGATTTTCCTACAATGAGCAGTTCTTC. This translates into CASSKLAGFSYNEQFF.

This chain uses TRBV9 with TRBJ2-3, with TRBD2 matching 7 bases. Germline values: CDR1 SGDLS, CDR2 YYNGEE. The CDR3 is 14 residues long. V lost 7 bases, J lost 1 base, and 6 bases stayed unmatched. CDR3 residues: CASGNRGGTDTQYF. Here the CDR3 DNA reads TGTGCCAGCGGAAATCGGGGGGGCACAGATACGCAGTATTTT.

This chain links TRBV20-1 with TRBJ1-5; 7 positions match TRBD1. V shed 0 bases, J shed 7 bases, and the junction held 12 bases outside the gene matches. The CDR3 runs 16 residues. The germline gives CDR1 DFQATT, CDR2 SNEGSKA (reference sequence). CDR3: CSARDLLGQWRQPQHF. The CDR3 DNA reads TGCAGTGCTAGAGATTTATTGGGACAGTGGAGGCAGCCCCAGCATTTT.

The gene calls are TRBV20-1 and TRBJ2-7, with TRBD1 identical over 10 bases. The CDR3 runs to 15 residues. J lost 4 bases, V lost 0 bases, and 6 bases had no gene match. From germline, CDR1 is DFQATT and CDR2 SNEGSKA (reference sequence). The CDR3 sequence is CSARERQGALYEQYF. In DNA form, the CDR3 reads TGCAGTGCTAGAGAGAGACAGGGGGCGCTGTACGAGCAGTACTTC.

This clonotype came up a few times. The rearrangement joins TRBV24-1 to TRBJ2-5; possibly TRBD2 for D (6 bases). The length of the CDR3 is 19 residues. V gave up 1 base and J gave up 4 bases, with 24 bases separating them. Germline V CDR1 and CDR2: KGHDR, SFDVKD. CDR3 region: CATSDLSIRVRGLGETQYF. The DNA of the CDR3 is TGTGCCACCAGTGATTTATCTATCCGGGTGCGGGGTTTGGGAGAGACCCAGTACTTC.

This clonotype occurred once. V usage is TRBV12-3 or TRBV12-4 and J usage is TRBJ1-4; 8 positions match TRBD1. The V gene end was trimmed by 4 bases and the J gene end by 7 bases; junction bases not matched to a gene: 5. This CDR3 comprises 14 residues. The CDR3: CASSWTGFSEKLFF. The CDR3 region has the DNA TGTGCCAGCAGTTGGACAGGGTTTAGTGAAAAACTGTTTTTT.

This clonotype has just a few counts. The rearrangement joins TRBV24-1 to TRBJ1-2; no firm D call. With 6 bases removed from V and 7 bases from J, the gap between germline ends came to 11 bases. Germline V lookup: CDR1 KGHDR, CDR2 SFDVKD. The CDR3 spans 12 residues. CDR3 nucleotide sequence: TGTGCCACCAGTACGCTCTTGGGTGGCTACACCTTC. This encodes CATSTLLGGYTF.

The chain recombines TRBV14 with TRBJ2-3, with D perhaps TRBD1 or TRBD2 (6 bases each). The germline CDR1 and CDR2 sequences are SGHDN and FVKESK. The CDR3 totals 16 residues. The V and J ends lost 0 bases and 2 bases respectively, with 12 bases between them. CDR3 residues: CASSQDSGANTDTQYF. CDR3 DNA sequence: TGTGCCAGCAGCCAAGACTCGGGGGCCAACACAGATACGCAGTATTTT.